A single T cell receptor (beta chain) is shown here with its context. Per germline, CDR1 LNHDA and CDR2 SQIVND (reference sequence). Deletions cut 4 bases from V and 7 bases from J, with 8 bases between. The CDR3 loop spans 12 amino acids. The source of the sample is a study of blood T cell repertoires in COVID-19. Using immunoSEQ multiplex PCR, the repertoire was profiled, and TCRdb retains in-frame clones only, with some absent. Of some 320,000 clones listed, approximately 89% are singletons. Sequencing was performed on PBMCs or T cells enriched from blood (not recorded which). V gene TRBV19 combines with J gene TRBJ2-1; possible D gene TRBD1, 5 bases. This sequence was found in a woman in her thirties who had recovered from COVID-19. CDR3 in DNA: TGTGCCAGTAGTACAGGGTTTAATGAGCAGTTCTTC. The encoded protein is CASSTGFNEQFF.